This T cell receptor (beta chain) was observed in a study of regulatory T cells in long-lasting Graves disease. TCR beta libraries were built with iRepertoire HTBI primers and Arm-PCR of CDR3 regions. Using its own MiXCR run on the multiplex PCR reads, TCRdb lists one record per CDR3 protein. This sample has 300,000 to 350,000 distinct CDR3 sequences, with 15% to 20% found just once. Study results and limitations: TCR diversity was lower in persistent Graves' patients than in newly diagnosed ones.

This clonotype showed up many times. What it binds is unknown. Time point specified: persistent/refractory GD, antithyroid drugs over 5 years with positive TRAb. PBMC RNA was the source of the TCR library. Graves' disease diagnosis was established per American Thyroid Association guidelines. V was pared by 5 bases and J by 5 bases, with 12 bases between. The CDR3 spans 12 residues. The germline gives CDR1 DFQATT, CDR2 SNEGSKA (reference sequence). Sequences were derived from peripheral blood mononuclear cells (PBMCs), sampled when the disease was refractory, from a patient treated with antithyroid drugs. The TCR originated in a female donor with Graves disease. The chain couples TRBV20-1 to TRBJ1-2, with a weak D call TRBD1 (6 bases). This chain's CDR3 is CSAGTTGYGYTF. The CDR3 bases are TGCAGTGCTGGAACCACAGGGTATGGCTACACCTTC.